Listed below are T cell receptor beta chains from one sample, sequenced in a study of T-cell reconstitution after alpha-beta-depleted transplantation in children. TCRdb passed the PCR reads through MiXCR, listing each CDR3 protein once. The sample consists of about 350,000 distinct CDR3 sequences, about an eighth of them appearing once. The sample consisted of PBMCs, taken from the stem cell graft. These receptors were obtained from a human donor who donated a stem cell graft to a child with Fanconi anemia. The CDR3 runs from the conserved cysteine through the conserved F or W. Each record gives: J gene, D gene, clone size, V gene, CDR3 protein, CDR3 DNA. The D gene is left open where the match is weak. Only some rows state a clone size, as once, few, many or a class for expanded clones.

j_gene: TRBJ1-1
d_gene: .
abundance: many
v_gene: TRBV7-3
CDR3aa: CASSPGATNTEAFF
CDR3nt: TGTGCCAGCAGCCCAGGAGCCACGAACACTGAAGCTTTCTTT

j_gene: TRBJ1-2
d_gene: .
abundance: few
v_gene: TRBV2
CDR3aa: CASVVRREDGYTF
CDR3nt: TGTGCCAGCGTGGTTCGCAGGGAGGATGGCTACACCTTC

j_gene: TRBJ2-4
d_gene: TRBD2
abundance: .
v_gene: TRBV20-1
CDR3aa: CSASGGALLAKNIQYF
CDR3nt: TGCAGTGCTAGCGGGGGGGCCCTTCTAGCCAAAAACATTCAGTACTTC

j_gene: TRBJ1-2
d_gene: .
abundance: few
v_gene: TRBV12-3/TRBV12-4
CDR3aa: CASSRGIDDYGYTF
CDR3nt: TGTGCCAGCAGTCGGGGGATAGATGACTATGGCTACACCTTC

j_gene: TRBJ1-5
d_gene: .
abundance: few
v_gene: TRBV12-3/TRBV12-4
CDR3aa: CASSSGGDGYYYQPQHF
CDR3nt: TGTGCCAGCAGTTCCGGAGGGGACGGATATTACTATCAGCCCCAGCATTTT

j_gene: TRBJ1-3
d_gene: .
abundance: many
v_gene: TRBV12-3/TRBV12-4
CDR3aa: CASSERPTGNTIYF
CDR3nt: TGTGCCAGCTCGGAGAGGCCGACTGGAAACACCATATATTTT

j_gene: TRBJ2-2
d_gene: TRBD2
abundance: many
v_gene: TRBV12-3/TRBV12-4
CDR3aa: CASSFGLAVPFTGELFF
CDR3nt: TGTGCCAGCAGTTTTGGACTAGCGGTGCCCTTCACCGGGGAGCTGTTTTTT

j_gene: TRBJ2-1
d_gene: .
abundance: .
v_gene: TRBV11-2
CDR3aa: CASSLLTQTYNEQFF
CDR3nt: TGTGCCAGCAGCTTACTTACACAAACCTACAATGAGCAGTTCTTC

j_gene: TRBJ1-2
d_gene: .
abundance: .
v_gene: TRBV7-2
CDR3aa: CASSRTDRFYGYTF
CDR3nt: TGTGCCAGCAGCCGCACAGACAGGTTCTATGGCTACACCTTC

j_gene: TRBJ2-7
d_gene: .
abundance: .
v_gene: TRBV24-1
CDR3aa: CATSDLARRGPPSYEQYF
CDR3nt: TGTGCCACCAGTGATTTGGCGCGGCGGGGGCCCCCATCGTACGAGCAGTACTTC

j_gene: TRBJ1-2
d_gene: TRBD1
abundance: few
v_gene: TRBV12-3/TRBV12-4
CDR3aa: CASRPGTGDGVSGYTF
CDR3nt: TGTGCCAGCAGACCCGGGACAGGGGATGGTGTGAGTGGCTACACCTTC

j_gene: TRBJ2-1
d_gene: .
abundance: few
v_gene: TRBV29-1
CDR3aa: CSVDRPLYNEQFF
CDR3nt: TGCAGCGTTGATAGGCCACTCTACAATGAGCAGTTCTTC

j_gene: TRBJ2-1
d_gene: .
abundance: few
v_gene: TRBV6-1
CDR3aa: CASSELGGAMVEQFF
CDR3nt: TGTGCCAGCAGTGAATTAGGGGGGGCGATGGTTGAGCAGTTCTTC

j_gene: TRBJ1-4
d_gene: .
abundance: .
v_gene: TRBV12-3/TRBV12-4
CDR3aa: CASSPWTVGEKLFF
CDR3nt: TGTGCCAGCAGTCCTTGGACCGTGGGAGAAAAACTGTTTTTT

j_gene: TRBJ1-1
d_gene: .
abundance: .
v_gene: TRBV29-1
CDR3aa: CSVVGTINTEAFF
CDR3nt: TGCAGCGTTGTTGGGACAATCAACACTGAAGCTTTCTTT

j_gene: TRBJ1-3
d_gene: .
abundance: .
v_gene: TRBV7-8
CDR3aa: CASSLGYRASGNTIYF
CDR3nt: TGTGCCAGCAGCTTAGGATACAGGGCCTCTGGAAACACCATATATTTT

j_gene: TRBJ2-3
d_gene: TRBD2
abundance: .
v_gene: TRBV7-9
CDR3aa: CASSSGTSGGSTDTQYF
CDR3nt: TGTGCCAGCAGCTCCGGGACTAGCGGGGGGAGCACAGATACGCAGTATTTT

j_gene: TRBJ1-2
d_gene: .
abundance: .
v_gene: TRBV7-2
CDR3aa: CASSFAPANYGYTF
CDR3nt: TGTGCCAGCAGCTTTGCTCCAGCTAACTATGGCTACACCTTC

j_gene: TRBJ2-2
d_gene: .
abundance: few
v_gene: TRBV6-2/TRBV6-3
CDR3aa: CASTGGPDTGELFF
CDR3nt: TGTGCCAGCACCGGGGGCCCTGACACCGGGGAGCTGTTTTTT

j_gene: TRBJ1-2
d_gene: TRBD1
abundance: .
v_gene: TRBV20-1
CDR3aa: CSALRVEGAYGYTF
CDR3nt: TGCAGTGCTCTGAGGGTGGAGGGGGCTTATGGCTACACCTTC

j_gene: TRBJ1-2
d_gene: .
abundance: few
v_gene: TRBV3-1
CDR3aa: CASSQDGRVYGYTF
CDR3nt: TGTGCCAGCAGCCAAGACGGACGCGTCTATGGCTACACCTTC

j_gene: TRBJ2-1
d_gene: TRBD2
abundance: .
v_gene: TRBV5-8
CDR3aa: CASSRLLAGRVSYNEQFF
CDR3nt: TGTGCCAGCAGCCGACTACTAGCGGGGAGGGTATCCTACAATGAGCAGTTCTTC

j_gene: TRBJ2-1
d_gene: TRBD2
abundance: few
v_gene: TRBV4-2
CDR3aa: CASSQDPAGGTFSSSYNEQFF
CDR3nt: TGTGCCAGCAGCCAAGATCCAGCGGGGGGAACATTTTCCAGCTCCTACAATGAGCAGTTCTTC

j_gene: TRBJ1-1
d_gene: .
abundance: many
v_gene: TRBV5-1
CDR3aa: CASSLEPSTEAFF
CDR3nt: TGCGCCAGCAGCTTGGAGCCGAGCACTGAAGCTTTCTTT

j_gene: TRBJ1-2
d_gene: TRBD1
abundance: .
v_gene: TRBV7-8
CDR3aa: CASSSTGGIGYTF
CDR3nt: TGTGCCAGCAGCTCCACAGGGGGGATCGGCTACACCTTC

j_gene: TRBJ1-1
d_gene: TRBD1
abundance: few
v_gene: TRBV11-2
CDR3aa: CASSARQGANTEAFF
CDR3nt: TGTGCCAGCAGCGCAAGACAGGGGGCGAACACTGAAGCTTTCTTT

j_gene: TRBJ2-1
d_gene: TRBD2
abundance: many
v_gene: TRBV27
CDR3aa: CASSLTSGSNNEQFF
CDR3nt: TGTGCCAGCAGTTTGACTAGCGGGAGCAACAATGAGCAGTTCTTC

j_gene: TRBJ1-2
d_gene: .
abundance: few
v_gene: TRBV7-9
CDR3aa: CASSLTGSDYGYTF
CDR3nt: TGTGCCAGCAGCTTAACAGGGAGTGACTATGGCTACACCTTC

j_gene: TRBJ2-3
d_gene: .
abundance: .
v_gene: TRBV20-1
CDR3aa: CSARDQSGIDTQYF
CDR3nt: TGCAGTGCTAGAGATCAATCCGGGATCGATACGCAGTATTTT

j_gene: TRBJ1-6
d_gene: .
abundance: .
v_gene: TRBV5-5
CDR3aa: CASSRDGQKTSPLHF
CDR3nt: TGTGCCAGCAGCCGGGACGGACAGAAAACTTCACCCCTCCACTTT

j_gene: TRBJ2-7
d_gene: TRBD1
abundance: .
v_gene: TRBV18
CDR3aa: CASSPLSGTGGREQYF
CDR3nt: TGTGCCAGCTCACCGTTGAGTGGGACAGGGGGTCGCGAGCAGTACTTC

j_gene: TRBJ1-5
d_gene: TRBD1
abundance: many
v_gene: TRBV20-1
CDR3aa: CSARGQGRARPQHF
CDR3nt: TGCAGTGCTAGAGGACAGGGTAGGGCACGGCCCCAGCATTTT

j_gene: TRBJ2-2
d_gene: .
abundance: .
v_gene: TRBV13
CDR3aa: CASSFRGQNTGELFF
CDR3nt: TGTGCCAGCAGCTTCCGGGGCCAAAACACCGGGGAGCTGTTTTTT